Listed here are 6 T cell receptor beta chains from one sample, sequenced in a study of cytomegalovirus exposure and HLA in healthy donors. Vbeta (60) and Jbeta (13) primers were used in the PCR. Method: immunoSEQ multiplex PCR; TCRdb's copy keeps in-frame clones and lacks some. The table records some 91,000 clones, 60% to 80% of them present only once. The specimen was PBMCs. Receptors originate from a man aged 40-49 years in good health and CMV-seronegative.

This clone showed up just once. This chain joins TRBV9 and TRBJ1-5, with a weak D call TRBD1 (6 bases). The V end was cut by 2 bases, the J end by 3 bases, with 9 bases between. This CDR3 has 14 residues. Germline V gives CDR1 SGDLS, CDR2 YYNGEE. The CDR3 loop reads CASSVGQYNQPQHF. The CDR3 DNA sequence: TGTGCCAGCAGCGTGGGACAATACAATCAGCCCCAGCATTTT.

The rearrangement joins TRBV6-5 to TRBJ2-5, with D possibly matching TRBD2 (6 bases). Trimming removed 2 bases from V and 5 bases from J, with 9 bases in between. The germline V gene has CDR1 MNHEY and CDR2 SVGAGI. This CDR3 has 13 amino acids. The CDR3 is CASSYGRGETQYF. The CDR3 nucleotides read TGTGCCAGCAGTTACGGGCGGGGTGAGACCCAGTACTTC.

This rearrangement joins TRBV10-2 to TRBJ1-1; perhaps TRBD1 as D (6 bases). Per the germline V gene, CDR1 is WSHSY and CDR2 is SAAADI. Trimming left V 8 bases short and J 6 bases short, with 16 bases between. This CDR3 is built from 13 residues. The CDR3 DNA follows: TGCGCCAGCCGAAGACAGGCCGACGCTGAAGCTTTCTTT. This gives the protein CASRRQADAEAFF.

The chain couples TRBV11-2 to TRBJ2-7; 7 positions match TRBD1. Germline V lookup: CDR1 SGHAT, CDR2 FQNNGV. The trim removed 6 bases at V and 3 bases at J, leaving 2 bases unmatched. The CDR3 length is 12 residues. CDR3 in amino acids: CASSGDSYEQYF. The CDR3 coding sequence is TGTGCCAGCAGTGGGGACAGCTACGAGCAGTACTTC.

This clone was seen a single time. The chain has TRBV30 and TRBJ1-1, with 8 bases identical to TRBD1. Losses at the gene ends were 1 base for V and 8 bases for J; bases not matched to a gene: 3. The CDR3 consists of 12 residues. CDR1 is GTSNPN, CDR2 SVGIG, per germline (reference sequence). The CDR3 spells CAWSDRGKEAFF. The DNA of the CDR3 is TGTGCCTGGAGTGACAGGGGGAAAGAAGCTTTCTTT.

The genes are TRBV7-9 and TRBJ2-7, with D possibly matching TRBD1 (7 bases). The CDR3 spans 14 residues. Trimming pared 4 bases from V and 3 bases from J, leaving 13 bases between. CDR1 SEHNR and CDR2 FQNEAQ come from the germline V gene (reference sequence). The CDR3 spells CASSSQGGRYEQYF. The CDR3, as DNA: TGTGCCAGCAGCTCCCAGGGGGGCCGCTACGAGCAGTACTTC.